These T cell receptor beta chains were read from a single sample in a study of metastatic and nonmetastatic thyroid tumors. TCRdb re-called clones via MiXCR from the PCR reads. The sample has 30,000 to 40,000 clones, roughly 14% seen once; the top ten hold more than 8%. The sample was blood. These receptors all stem from a female donor with papillary thyroid cancer or a benign thyroid nodule (not recorded which). Some clones in this sample may be carry-over from other donors' samples. Both conserved end residues are part of each CDR3. The order of the fields is D gene, J gene, V gene, clone size, CDR3 protein, CDR3 DNA. D genes are given only for firm matches. Size is stated for part of the rows, as once, few or many counts, or as a class when the clone is expanded.

D: TRBD2
J: TRBJ2-7
V: TRBV27
size: few
CDR3: CASSHSVAGAWVEQYF
DNA: TGTGCCAGCAGTCACTCTGTTGCGGGAGCCTGGGTCGAGCAGTACTTC

D: NA
J: TRBJ2-7
V: TRBV4-2
size: many
CDR3: CASSQEPGSAYEQYF
DNA: TGTGCCAGCAGCCAAGAGCCGGGATCCGCCTACGAGCAGTACTTC

D: NA
J: TRBJ2-3
V: TRBV7-8
size: once
CDR3: CASSSTDTDTQYF
DNA: TGTGCCAGCAGCTCCACGGACACAGATACGCAGTATTTT

D: TRBD2
J: TRBJ2-2
V: TRBV11-3
size: many
CDR3: CASSPPSGSLTGELFF
DNA: TGTGCCAGCAGTCCCCCTAGCGGGAGTTTAACCGGGGAGCTGTTTTTT

D: NA
J: TRBJ2-1
V: TRBV4-1
size: many
CDR3: CASTSGGANYNEQFF
DNA: TGCGCCAGCACCTCAGGGGGGGCGAACTACAATGAGCAGTTCTTC

D: NA
J: TRBJ2-3
V: TRBV6-5
size: many
CDR3: CASRKWGVGGVPDTQYF
DNA: TGTGCCAGCAGAAAGTGGGGGGTAGGGGGAGTACCAGATACGCAGTATTTT

D: TRBD2
J: TRBJ2-7
V: TRBV7-8
size: NA
CDR3: CASSTGLAGGSGRIEQYF
DNA: TGTGCCAGCAGCACGGGACTAGCGGGAGGGTCAGGACGCATCGAGCAGTACTTC

D: TRBD1
J: TRBJ2-1
V: TRBV27
size: many
CDR3: CASSLDRGTYNEQFF
DNA: TGTGCCAGCAGTTTGGACAGGGGAACCTACAATGAGCAGTTCTTC

D: TRBD1
J: TRBJ2-5
V: TRBV9
size: many
CDR3: CASSVGPQGAEGTQYF
DNA: TGTGCCAGCAGCGTAGGCCCACAGGGGGCGGAGGGGACCCAGTACTTC

D: TRBD1
J: TRBJ1-1
V: TRBV4-1
size: many
CDR3: CASSQEQGAGTEAFF
DNA: TGCGCCAGCAGCCAAGAGCAGGGGGCAGGTACTGAAGCTTTCTTT